Listed here are 11 T cell receptor beta chains from one sample, sequenced in a study of T-cell memory formation after mild COVID-19. TCRdb independently ran MiXCR on the 5' RACE reads; one entry per CDR3 protein. Counted here are about 600,000 distinct CDR3 sequences, less than 25% occurring once; the ten biggest clones make up under 8.5%. The sequencing input was PBMCs or a T cell subset sorted from them (not recorded which). Receptor source: an adult woman who had mild COVID-19 (a few samples of this study predate the infection). Cell type and time point are not known.

V is TRBV9 and J is TRBJ1-3; 9 bases agree with TRBD1. This CDR3 comprises 16 residues. Germline V gene lookup returns CDR1 SGDLS and CDR2 YYNGEE. Germline trimming cut 4 bases from V and 4 bases from J; bases unmatched to any gene: 9. In nucleotides, the CDR3 is TGTGCCAGCAGCCCAGGGACAGGGTCACTCGGAAACACCATATATTTT. Residues: CASSPGTGSLGNTIYF.

This clonotype came up a few times. CDR3 amino acids: CASSLRTSGLTADTQYF. The CDR3 bases are TGTGCCAGCAGCTTGAGGACTAGCGGACTAACCGCAGATACGCAGTATTTT. The chain uses TRBV7-2 and TRBJ2-3, with 10 bases aligning to TRBD2. The length of the CDR3 is 17 residues. V lost 3 bases and J lost 4; bases outside the gene matches: 10. Germline V gives CDR1 SGHTA, CDR2 FQGNSA. The complete variable domain, with remaining parts taken from reference TRBV7-2 and TRBJ2-3, reads GAGVSQSPSNKVTEKGKDVELRCDPISGHTALYWYRQSLGQGLEFLIYFQGNSAPDKSGLPSDRFSAERTGGSVSTLTIQRTQQEDSAVYLCASSLRTSGLTADTQYFGPGTRLTVL.

The rearrangement uses TRBV5-1 and TRBJ2-3; D uncertain. V was shortened by 6 bases and J by 0 bases, with 11 bases between the two germline ends. This CDR3 has 14 residues. The V gene's germline CDR1 is SGHRS and CDR2 YFSETQ. CDR3 DNA sequence: TGCGCCAGCAATCCCACAGCTAGCACAGATACGCAGTATTTT. This translates into CASNPTASTDTQYF.

The V call is TRBV6-6, the J call TRBJ1-1; D is perhaps TRBD1 (5 bases). Germline lookup yields CDR1 MNHNY and CDR2 SVGAGI (reference sequence). V was cut by 6 bases and J by 3 bases, with 17 bases left in between. The CDR3 contains 15 residues. CDR3 in amino acids: CASSDTQQVDTEAFF. The CDR3 DNA sequence: TGTGCCAGCAGCGATACGCAACAGGTGGACACTGAAGCTTTCTTT.

This clonotype was detected only a few times. The gene calls are TRBV14 and TRBJ1-2, with a tentative D call TRBD1 (6 bases). The CDR3 contains 17 residues. Trimming cost V 1 base and J 3 bases, with 18 bases left between them. Germline CDR1 and CDR2: SGHDN and FVKESK. In nucleotides, the CDR3 is TGTGCCAGCAGCCAAGCCCCAATGACCAGACAGGACTATGGCTACACCTTC. Protein product: CASSQAPMTRQDYGYTF. Supplemented by reference TRBV14 and TRBJ1-2, the full variable domain reads EAGVTQFPSHSVIEKGQTVTLRCDPISGHDNLYWYRRVMGKEIKFLLHFVKESKQDESGMPNNRFLAERTGGTYSTLKVQPAELEDSGVYFCASSQAPMTRQDYGYTFGSGTRLTVV.

In this sample, this clonotype turned up a few times. The chain combines TRBV23-1 with TRBJ2-3; D may be TRBD2 (7 bases). TRBV23-1 is known as an ORF, though its function is uncertain. With 4 bases removed from V and 2 bases from J, the gap between germline ends came to 19 bases. The CDR3 consists of 17 residues. DNA of the CDR3: TGCGCCAGCAGTCCCGAGCGGGACACCGCGCCCACAGATACGCAGTATTTT. It codes for CASSPERDTAPTDTQYF.

The V and J genes are TRBV2 and TRBJ1-3; 7 bases fit TRBD1. Germline lookup yields CDR1 SNHLY and CDR2 FYNNEI. This CDR3 is 15 amino acids long. V dropped 1 base and J dropped 4; count of bases not matched to a gene: 4. The CDR3 sequence: CASSEEGASGNTIYF. DNA for the CDR3: TGTGCCAGCAGTGAAGAGGGGGCTAGCGGAAACACCATATATTTT.

This clonotype was counted a few times. The genes are TRBV20-1 and TRBJ2-1; D is ambiguous. The CDR3 length is 16 residues. Germline V gives CDR1 DFQATT, CDR2 SNEGSKA (reference sequence). Trimming cost V 1 base and J 3 bases, with 16 bases left between them. CDR3 amino acids: CSARAFTESIYNEQFF. CDR3 DNA: TGCAGTGCTAGAGCCTTTACGGAGTCGATCTACAATGAGCAGTTCTTC.

This clonotype occurred a few times. The J gene is TRBJ2-4, the V gene TRBV20-1; D is undetermined. This CDR3 spans 13 amino acids. V was trimmed by 5 bases and J by 0 bases, leaving 8 bases between them. The germline CDR1 and CDR2 sequences are DFQATT and SNEGSKA (reference sequence). The CDR3 coding sequence is TGCAGTGCTTACAACTTAGCCAAAAACATTCAGTACTTC. It specifies CSAYNLAKNIQYF.

The chain uses TRBV6-5 and TRBJ2-3; tentative D call: TRBD1 (6 bases). This CDR3 has 13 amino acids. Germline CDR1 and CDR2: MNHEY and SVGAGI. The germline V and J ends were trimmed by 6 bases and 6 bases, with 13 bases remaining between them. The CDR3 protein is CASRSVGADTQYF. The CDR3 bases are TGTGCCAGCAGGTCTGTGGGGGCGGATACGCAGTATTTT.

The chain carries TRBV20-1 and TRBJ1-5; TRBD1 might be the D (6 bases). V gave up 4 bases and J gave up 4 bases, with 11 bases separating them. CDR3 length: 13 residues. Looked up from germline, CDR1 is DFQATT and CDR2 is SNEGSKA (reference sequence). CDR3 coding DNA: TGCAGTGCTAACCACAGGGTGAATCAGCCCCAGCATTTT. Amino acids: CSANHRVNQPQHF.